Listed below are T cell receptor beta chains from one sample, sequenced in a study of blood T cell repertoires in COVID-19. Some clones are missing from TCRdb's copy, which holds only in-frame ones; the method was immunoSEQ multiplex PCR. Of 200,000 to 300,000 clones in the sample, 82% were seen once. The sequenced material came from peripheral blood. The receptors were sampled from a woman aged 18-30 years with acute or convalescent COVID-19. CDR3s leave out the opening cysteine and the closing phenylalanine or tryptophan. Expanded clones get a size class; other rows say once, few or many, or leave the size out.

J,V,size,CDR3
TRBJ2-7,TRBV5-1,.,ASSEGLAGAYEQY
TRBJ2-7,TRBV12-3/TRBV12-4,.,ASTTLGQGQY
TRBJ1-5,TRBV12-3/TRBV12-4,.,ASSQQGGTVH
TRBJ1-3,TRBV9,.,ASSHGQATSSGNTIY
TRBJ2-7,TRBV6-2/TRBV6-3,.,ASSYPDYTSGQY
TRBJ2-2,TRBV11-3,once,ASSQGTNTGELF
TRBJ2-1,TRBV24-1,once,ATSPTQVTGTHEQF
TRBJ2-7,TRBV6-2/TRBV6-3,.,ASSYPGGPDEQY
TRBJ1-2,TRBV10-3,.,AISEWTGTNYGYT
TRBJ2-7,TRBV5-5,.,ASSLGWTGVSYEQY
TRBJ1-1,TRBV5-6,once,ASSSYEVLNTEAF
TRBJ2-3,TRBV5-5,.,ASSPPDRGGADTQY
TRBJ2-7,TRBV4-1,once,ASSQELAGYYEQY
TRBJ2-1,TRBV2,.,ASRDGGSYNEQF
TRBJ2-1,TRBV5-1,once,ASSLVFGVDEQF
TRBJ2-7,TRBV2,.,ASSEGLASLNEQY
TRBJ2-7,TRBV27,.,ASSPPC
TRBJ1-5,TRBV29-1,.,SVGEGRQPQH
TRBJ2-7,TRBV12-5,.,ASGSGRSYEQY
TRBJ1-2,TRBV5-1,.,ASSGANNYGYT
TRBJ1-2,TRBV7-2,.,ASSLTVAYGYT
TRBJ1-6,TRBV19,once,ASSIRDRPLH
TRBJ2-5,TRBV7-2,.,ASRDRRDLQETQY
TRBJ1-6,TRBV6-6,.,ASSHKGGTGATHLH
TRBJ1-1,TRBV20-1,.,SAPGDYEAF
TRBJ2-2,TRBV27,few,ASSRNPRAGELF
TRBJ1-6,TRBV7-9,once,ASSLAGTADSPLH
TRBJ2-3,TRBV5-4,.,ASSLWLASSTDTQY
TRBJ2-1,TRBV21-1,.,ASSRSRGERVEQF
TRBJ1-6,TRBV29-1,.,SAAGQPNSPLH
TRBJ1-2,TRBV11-2,.,ASTTDRGFGPYGYT
TRBJ1-2,TRBV7-9,.,ASSTSDRGNYGYT
TRBJ1-3,TRBV29-1,.,SVEDRVFSGNTIY
TRBJ2-7,TRBV4-3,.,ASSQAGTGAGYEQY
TRBJ1-6,TRBV21-1,.,ASTKRQDIHTSPQIFFSSPLH
TRBJ2-1,TRBV6-5,.,ASSYGDYNNEQF